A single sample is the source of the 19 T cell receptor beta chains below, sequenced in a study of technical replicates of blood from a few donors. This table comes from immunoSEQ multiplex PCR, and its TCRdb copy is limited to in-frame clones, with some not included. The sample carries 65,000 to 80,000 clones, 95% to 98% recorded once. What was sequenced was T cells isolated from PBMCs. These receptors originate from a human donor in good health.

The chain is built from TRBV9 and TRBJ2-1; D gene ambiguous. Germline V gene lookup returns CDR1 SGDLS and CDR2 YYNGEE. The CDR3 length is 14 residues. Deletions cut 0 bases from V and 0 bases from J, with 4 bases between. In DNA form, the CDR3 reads TGTGCCAGCAGCGTAGTTATCTCCTACAATGAGCAGTTCTTC. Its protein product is CASSVVISYNEQFF.

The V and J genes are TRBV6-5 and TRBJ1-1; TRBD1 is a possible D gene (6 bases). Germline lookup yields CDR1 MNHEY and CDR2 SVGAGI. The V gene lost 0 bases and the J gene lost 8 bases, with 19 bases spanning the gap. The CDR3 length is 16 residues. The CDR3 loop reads CASSYSGQNFRWEAFF. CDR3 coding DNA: TGTGCCAGCAGTTACTCAGGACAGAACTTTAGGTGGGAAGCTTTCTTT.

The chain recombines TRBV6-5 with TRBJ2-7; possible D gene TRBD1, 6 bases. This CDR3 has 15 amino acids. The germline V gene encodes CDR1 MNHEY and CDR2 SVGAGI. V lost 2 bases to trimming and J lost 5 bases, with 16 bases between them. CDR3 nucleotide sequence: TGTGCCAGCAGTTACAAGGGACCAGGGGCCAACGAGCAGTACTTC. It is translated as CASSYKGPGANEQYF.

This CDR3 reads CASSYRQYTDTQYF. The CDR3 nucleotides read TGTGCCAGCAGTTATCGACAGTACACAGATACGCAGTATTTT. V is TRBV6-5 and J is TRBJ2-3; D perhaps matches TRBD1 (5 bases). The CDR3 has 14 residues. Germline V gives CDR1 MNHEY, CDR2 SVGAGI. V gave up 3 bases and J gave up 2 bases, with 9 bases separating them.

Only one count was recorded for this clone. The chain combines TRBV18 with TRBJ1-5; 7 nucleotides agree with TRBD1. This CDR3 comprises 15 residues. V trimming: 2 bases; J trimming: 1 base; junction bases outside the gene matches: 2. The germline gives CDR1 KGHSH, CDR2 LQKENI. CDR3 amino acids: CASSPSQGSNQPQHF. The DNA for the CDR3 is TGTGCCAGCTCACCATCACAGGGGAGCAATCAGCCCCAGCATTTT.

CDR3 loop: CASSSTLGTLGGTQYF. The CDR3 nucleotides read TGTGCCAGCAGTTCGACCCTCGGGACCCTGGGGGGTACGCAGTATTTT. The V gene is TRBV6-6, the J gene TRBJ2-3, with D possibly TRBD2 on 6 matching bases. Trimming removed 4 bases at V and 8 bases at J, with 22 bases between. The CDR3 loop spans 16 amino acids. Germline V lookup: CDR1 MNHNY, CDR2 SVGAGI (reference sequence).

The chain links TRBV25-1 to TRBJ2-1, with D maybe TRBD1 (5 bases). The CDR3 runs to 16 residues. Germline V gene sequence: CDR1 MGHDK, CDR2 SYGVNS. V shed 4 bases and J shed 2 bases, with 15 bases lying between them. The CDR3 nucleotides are TGTGCCAGCAGTGCTCTGACAGACCCGCCCTACAATGAGCAGTTCTTC. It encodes CASSALTDPPYNEQFF.

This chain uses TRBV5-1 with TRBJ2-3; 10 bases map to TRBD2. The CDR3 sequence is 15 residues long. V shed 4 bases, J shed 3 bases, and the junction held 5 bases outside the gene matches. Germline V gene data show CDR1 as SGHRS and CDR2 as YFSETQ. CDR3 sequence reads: CASSQLAGVTDTQYF. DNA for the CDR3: TGCGCCAGCAGCCAGCTAGCGGGAGTAACAGATACGCAGTATTTT.

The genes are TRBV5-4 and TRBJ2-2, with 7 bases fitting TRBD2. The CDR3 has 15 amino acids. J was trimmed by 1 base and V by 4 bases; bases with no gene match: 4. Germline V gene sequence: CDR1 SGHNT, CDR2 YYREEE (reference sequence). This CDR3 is CASSPSGMNTGELFF. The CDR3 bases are TGTGCCAGCAGCCCAAGCGGGATGAACACCGGGGAGCTGTTTTTT.

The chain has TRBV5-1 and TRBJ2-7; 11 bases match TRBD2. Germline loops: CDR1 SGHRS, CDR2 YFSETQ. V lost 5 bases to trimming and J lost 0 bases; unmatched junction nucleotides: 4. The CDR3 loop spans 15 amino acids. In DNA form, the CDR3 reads TGCGCCAGCAGAAGACTAGCGGGGAGCTCCTACGAGCAGTACTTC. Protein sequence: CASRRLAGSSYEQYF. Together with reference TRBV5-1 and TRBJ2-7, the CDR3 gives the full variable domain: KAGVTQTPRYLIKTRGQQVTLSCSPISGHRSVSWYQQTPGQGLQFLFEYFSETQRNKGNFPGRFSGRQFSNSRSEMNVSTLELGDSALYLCASRRLAGSSYEQYFGPGTRLTVT.

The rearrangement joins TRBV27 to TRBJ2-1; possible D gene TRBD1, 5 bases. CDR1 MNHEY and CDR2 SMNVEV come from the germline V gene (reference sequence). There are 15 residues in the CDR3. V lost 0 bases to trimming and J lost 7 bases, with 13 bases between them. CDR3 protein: CASSLSGDGWNEQFF. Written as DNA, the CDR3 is TGTGCCAGCAGTTTATCAGGGGATGGATGGAATGAGCAGTTCTTC.

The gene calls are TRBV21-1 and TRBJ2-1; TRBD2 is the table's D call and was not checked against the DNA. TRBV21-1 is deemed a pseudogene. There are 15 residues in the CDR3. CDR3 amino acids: CASSKGTSGDNEQFF. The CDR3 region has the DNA TGTGCCAGCAGCAAAGGGACTAGCGGGGACAATGAGCAGTTCTTC.

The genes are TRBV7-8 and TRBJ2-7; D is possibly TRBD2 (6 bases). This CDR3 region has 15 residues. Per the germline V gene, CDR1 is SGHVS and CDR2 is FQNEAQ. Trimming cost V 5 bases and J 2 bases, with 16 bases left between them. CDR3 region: CASSPPGTPTYEQYF. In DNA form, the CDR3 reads TGTGCCAGCAGCCCGCCCGGGACTCCTACCTACGAGCAGTACTTC.

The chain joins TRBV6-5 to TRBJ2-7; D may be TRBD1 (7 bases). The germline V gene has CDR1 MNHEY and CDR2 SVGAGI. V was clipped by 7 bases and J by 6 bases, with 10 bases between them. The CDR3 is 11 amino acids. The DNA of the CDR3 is TGTGCCAGCACCCAGGGGGGCGAGCAGTACTTC. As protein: CASTQGGEQYF.

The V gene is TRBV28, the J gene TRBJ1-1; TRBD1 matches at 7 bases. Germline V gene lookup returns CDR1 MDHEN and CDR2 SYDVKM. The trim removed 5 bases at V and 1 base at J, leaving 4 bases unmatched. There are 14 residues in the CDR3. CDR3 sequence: CASSQGGPNTEAFF. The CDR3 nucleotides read TGTGCCAGCAGTCAGGGGGGCCCGAACACTGAAGCTTTCTTT.

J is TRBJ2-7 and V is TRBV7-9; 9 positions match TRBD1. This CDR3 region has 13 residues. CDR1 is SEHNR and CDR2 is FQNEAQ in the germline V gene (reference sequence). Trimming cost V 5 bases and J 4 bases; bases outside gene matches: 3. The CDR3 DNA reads TGTGCCAGCAGCACCGGGACAGGGTACGAGCAGTACTTC. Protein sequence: CASSTGTGYEQYF.

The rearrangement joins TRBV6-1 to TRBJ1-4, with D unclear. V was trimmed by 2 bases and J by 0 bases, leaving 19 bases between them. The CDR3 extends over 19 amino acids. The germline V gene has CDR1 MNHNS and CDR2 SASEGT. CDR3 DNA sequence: TGTGCCAGCAGTGAATTTGCAACGGCAACTAGGACAACTAATGAAAAACTGTTTTTT. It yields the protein CASSEFATATRTTNEKLFF.

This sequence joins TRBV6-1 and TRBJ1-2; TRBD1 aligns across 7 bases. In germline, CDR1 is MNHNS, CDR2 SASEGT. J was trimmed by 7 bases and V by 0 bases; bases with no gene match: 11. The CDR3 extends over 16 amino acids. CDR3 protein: CASSEARQGGISGYTF. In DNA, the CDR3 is TGTGCCAGCAGTGAAGCCAGACAGGGAGGTATCTCTGGCTACACCTTC.

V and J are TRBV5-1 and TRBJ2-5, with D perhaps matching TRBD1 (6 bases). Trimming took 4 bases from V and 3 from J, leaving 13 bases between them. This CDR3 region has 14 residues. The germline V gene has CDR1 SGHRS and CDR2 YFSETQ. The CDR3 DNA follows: TGCGCCAGCAGCCTGCAGGGGATTGAAGAGACCCAGTACTTC. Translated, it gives CASSLQGIEETQYF.